This TCR beta chain was recorded in a study of type 1 and type 2 diabetes patients. The PCR template was genomic DNA. A primer set of 30 forward and 13 reverse primers amplified the CDR3. TCRdb independently ran MiXCR on the multiplex PCR reads; one entry per CDR3 protein. The sample includes a few hundred thousand distinct CDR3 sequences, around 47% of them seen just once. CDR1 MNHNY and CDR2 SVGAGI come from the germline V gene (reference sequence). Germline trimming cut 7 bases from V and 5 bases from J; bases unmatched to any gene: 4. The CDR3 runs to 14 residues. The TCR comes from a man between 18 and 29 years old with type 2 diabetes. The chain combines TRBV6-6 with TRBJ2-1, with 11 positions matching TRBD2. Sequenced input: peripheral blood mononuclear cells (PBMCs). CDR3 protein: CASMASGRHNEQFF. The CDR3, as DNA: TGTGCCAGCATGGCTAGCGGGAGGCACAATGAGCAGTTCTTC.